The rows below give T cell receptor beta chains drawn from one sample of a study of blood T cell repertoires in COVID-19. TCRdb's copy holds only in-frame clones and misses some; the assay was immunoSEQ multiplex PCR. There are 150,000 to 180,000 clones in the sample; around 82% occur only once, and roughly 0.6% lies in the top ten. Sequencing was done on a sample of peripheral blood. The origin of the receptors is a man between 60 and 70 years old with COVID-19, enrolled during active disease. Both conserved end residues are part of each CDR3. Each record gives: J gene, V gene, D gene, clone size, CDR3 protein, CDR3 DNA. The D gene is left open where the match is weak. Some rows mark clone size as missing; the rest say once, few, many or name a class of expanded clone.

TRBJ2-3	TRBV11-3	TRBD2	.	CASSSTWDYRTDTQYF	TGTGCCAGCAGCTCAACTTGGGACTACCGCACAGATACGCAGTATTTT
TRBJ2-5	TRBV24-1	TRBD1	.	CATSGVRQGKETQYF	TGTGCCACCAGTGGGGTACGACAGGGGAAGGAGACCCAGTACTTC
TRBJ2-7	TRBV6-5	TRBD1	once	CASSQRTGGEQYF	TGTGCCAGCAGCCAACGGACAGGGGGCGAGCAGTACTTC
TRBJ2-7	TRBV4-3	TRBD1	.	CASSQDSGGVYEQYF	TGCGCCAGCAGCCAAGATTCAGGGGGCGTTTACGAGCAGTACTTC
TRBJ1-1	TRBV6-5	.	once	CASSFTGKNTEAFF	TGTGCCAGCAGTTTCACCGGGAAGAACACTGAAGCTTTCTTT
TRBJ2-5	TRBV27	.	.	CASRSRVRPMETQYF	TGTGCCAGCAGATCCAGGGTGCGGCCGATGGAGACCCAGTACTTC
TRBJ1-2	TRBV2	.	.	CASSEVRVSAGYTF	TGTGCCAGCAGTGAAGTCCGGGTTTCGGCTGGCTACACCTTC
TRBJ2-1	TRBV6-4	TRBD1	.	CASALTGGPYNEQFF	TGTGCCAGCGCTCTGACAGGGGGCCCCTACAATGAGCAGTTCTTC
TRBJ1-2	TRBV7-2	.	once	CASSLAAMNYGYTF	TGTGCCAGCAGCTTAGCAGCCATGAACTATGGCTACACCTTC
TRBJ2-2	TRBV4-3	.	once	CASSQNLRRTVNTGELFF	TGCGCCAGCAGCCAAAATCTTCGTAGGACAGTGAACACCGGGGAGCTGTTTTTT
TRBJ1-2	TRBV7-9	.	.	CASSRTEVYGYTF	TGTGCCAGCAGCCGGACAGAGGTCTATGGCTACACCTTC
TRBJ1-6	TRBV19	.	.	CASNPGGAGNSPLHF	TGTGCCAGTAACCCGGGGGGAGCAGGCAATTCACCCCTCCACTTT
TRBJ2-7	TRBV5-1	.	.	CASRENLIAAYEQYF	TGCGCCAGCAGGGAAAACCTCATAGCGGCCTACGAGCAGTACTTC
TRBJ1-5	TRBV7-8	TRBD1	.	CASSFGTANQPQHF	TGTGCCAGCAGCTTCGGGACAGCCAATCAGCCCCAGCATTTT
TRBJ1-2	TRBV29-1	.	.	CSGQDILSGYTF	TGCAGCGGGCAGGATATCCTGAGTGGCTACACCTTC
TRBJ1-3	TRBV5-1	.	.	CASSLGITGGNTIYF	TGCGCCAGCAGCTTAGGCATCACGGGAGGAAACACCATATATTTT
TRBJ1-1	TRBV7-9	.	.	CASSFGGNTEAFF	TGTGCCAGCTCATTCGGGGGTAACACTGAAGCTTTCTTT
TRBJ2-3	TRBV19	TRBD2	.	CASSRTSGGITDTQYF	TGTGCCAGTAGCCGGACTAGCGGGGGAATCACAGATACGCAGTATTTT
TRBJ2-1	TRBV6-2/TRBV6-3	TRBD1	.	CASSYWTGGDEQFF	TGTGCCAGCAGTTACTGGACAGGGGGCGATGAGCAGTTCTTC
TRBJ2-1	TRBV10-3	TRBD2	.	CAISEGLAEQFF	TGTGCCATCAGTGAAGGACTAGCCGAGCAGTTCTTC
TRBJ2-1	TRBV29-1	TRBD1	few	CSGRDRAINEQFF	TGCAGCGGCCGGGACAGGGCGATCAATGAGCAGTTCTTC
TRBJ1-4	TRBV11-3	.	few	CASSRTGNDNEKLFF	TGTGCCAGCAGCCGGACGGGAAACGATAATGAAAAACTGTTTTTT
TRBJ1-1	TRBV30	TRBD1	.	CAWGGTGGVNTEAFF	TGTGCCTGGGGGGGGACAGGGGGCGTGAACACTGAAGCTTTCTTT
TRBJ2-1	TRBV11-3	TRBD2	.	CASSLGLAPGQFF	TGTGCCAGCAGCTTAGGACTAGCGCCTGGGCAGTTCTTC
TRBJ2-7	TRBV19	TRBD1	.	CASSLGQGAHEQYF	TGTGCCAGTAGCCTGGGACAGGGGGCCCACGAGCAGTACTTC
TRBJ2-4	TRBV6-5	.	.	CASSRPETKNIQYF	TGTGCCAGCAGTCGTCCAGAAACCAAAAACATTCAGTACTTC
TRBJ2-5	TRBV14	TRBD2	few	CASSQDLAGLAGDKTGTQYF	TGTGCCAGCAGCCAAGATCTTGCCGGACTAGCGGGAGATAAGACCGGGACCCAGTACTTC
TRBJ1-3	TRBV2	.	once	CASSEEAQVFSGNTIYF	TGTGCCAGCAGTGAGGAGGCCCAGGTCTTCTCTGGAAACACCATATATTTT
TRBJ2-5	TRBV5-1	.	once	CASSLEAGYVETQYF	TGCGCCAGCAGCTTGGAAGCAGGGTATGTGGAGACCCAGTACTTC
TRBJ2-5	TRBV27	TRBD2	.	CASSLAGIQETQYF	TGTGCCAGCAGCCTAGCGGGGATCCAAGAGACCCAGTACTTC
TRBJ2-7	TRBV7-9	.	few	CASSLRTLRDYEQYF	TGTGCCAGCAGCTTACGGACGCTGAGGGACTACGAGCAGTACTTC
TRBJ2-1	TRBV21-1	.	.	CASTSTSGGDNYNEQFF	TGTGCCAGCACCTCGACTAGCGGGGGGGATAATTACAATGAGCAGTTCTTC
TRBJ2-2	TRBV7-2	TRBD2	.	CASSLVRTSGELFF	TGTGCCAGCAGCTTAGTTAGGACTAGCGGGGAGCTGTTTTTT
TRBJ1-5	TRBV7-8	TRBD1	.	CASSHGQGGFNQPQHF	TGTGCCAGCAGCCACGGACAGGGTGGATTCAATCAGCCCCAGCATTTT
TRBJ2-7	TRBV29-1	TRBD2	few	CSVLPFGLAGVHEQYF	TGCAGCGTTTTACCCTTCGGGCTAGCGGGAGTCCACGAGCAGTACTTC
TRBJ1-5	TRBV19	TRBD1	once	CASRGQGGNQPQHF	TGTGCCAGTAGAGGACAGGGTGGAAATCAGCCCCAGCATTTT
TRBJ1-2	TRBV29-1	.	few	CSVEEGGAGYTF	TGCAGCGTTGAAGAAGGCGGGGCGGGCTACACCTTC
TRBJ1-2	TRBV29-1	TRBD1	.	CSVDRDGYTF	TGCAGCGTCGACAGGGATGGCTACACCTTC
TRBJ2-1	TRBV5-1	.	.	CASSLGFGNEQFF	TGCGCCAGCAGCTTGGGATTCGGGAATGAGCAGTTCTTC
TRBJ1-1	TRBV4-1	.	.	CASSQDLQGYTEAFF	TGCGCCAGCAGCCAAGACCTACAGGGATACACTGAAGCTTTCTTT
TRBJ1-5	TRBV7-9	.	.	CASSRYPNQPQHF	TGTGCCAGCAGCCGCTACCCCAATCAGCCCCAGCATTTT
TRBJ1-2	TRBV5-1	.	.	CASSQQTGAFYGYTF	TGCGCCAGCAGCCAACAGACAGGCGCATTTTATGGCTACACCTTC
TRBJ1-2	TRBV20-1	TRBD1	.	CSASSGTGGFGYTF	TGCAGTGCTAGTTCCGGGACAGGGGGCTTTGGCTACACCTTC
TRBJ2-5	TRBV11-2	.	.	CASSPGTLQETQYF	TGTGCCAGCAGCCCAGGGACATTGCAAGAGACCCAGTACTTC
TRBJ2-1	TRBV7-3	.	once	CASSPDGGPAYNEQFF	TGTGCCAGCAGCCCAGACGGCGGCCCGGCCTACAATGAGCAGTTCTTC
TRBJ1-6	TRBV28	.	.	CASGGGSPLHF	TGTGCCAGTGGGGGGGGATCACCCCTCCACTTT
TRBJ1-4	TRBV7-9	.	.	CASSSRSQNEKLFF	TGTGCCAGCAGCTCGCGGTCCCAGAATGAAAAACTGTTTTTT
TRBJ2-2	TRBV27	.	few	CASTKNSGTLTGELFF	TGTGCCAGCACCAAAAACTCCGGGACACTTACCGGGGAGCTGTTTTTT
TRBJ2-1	TRBV7-3	.	once	CASSPGSGLYNEQFF	TGTGCCAGCAGCCCCGGGAGTGGTCTCTACAATGAGCAGTTCTTC
TRBJ2-7	TRBV19	.	.	CASRDPGAYEQYF	TGTGCCAGTAGGGACCCGGGAGCCTACGAGCAGTACTTC
TRBJ1-5	TRBV27	.	.	CASSLWANSPSAQPQHF	TGTGCCAGCAGTTTATGGGCAAACAGTCCTTCAGCTCAGCCCCAGCATTTT
TRBJ1-1	TRBV11-2	.	.	CASSFGTTNTEAFF	TGTGCCAGCAGCTTCGGGACAACGAACACTGAAGCTTTCTTT
TRBJ1-6	TRBV2	TRBD1	.	CASRPGGVDSPLHF	TGTGCCAGCAGGCCAGGGGGCGTTGATTCACCCCTCCACTTT
TRBJ2-7	TRBV3-1/TRBV3-2	.	.	CASSLSPGSGEQYF	TGTGCCAGCAGCCTCTCCCCCGGGTCGGGCGAGCAGTACTTC
TRBJ1-6	TRBV6-1	.	once	CASSENGPDSPLHF	TGTGCCAGCAGTGAAAATGGCCCTGATTCACCCCTCCACTTT
TRBJ1-2	TRBV19	TRBD1	.	CASSTDSGTENYGYTF	TGTGCCAGTAGTACCGACTCCGGGACAGAAAACTATGGCTACACCTTC